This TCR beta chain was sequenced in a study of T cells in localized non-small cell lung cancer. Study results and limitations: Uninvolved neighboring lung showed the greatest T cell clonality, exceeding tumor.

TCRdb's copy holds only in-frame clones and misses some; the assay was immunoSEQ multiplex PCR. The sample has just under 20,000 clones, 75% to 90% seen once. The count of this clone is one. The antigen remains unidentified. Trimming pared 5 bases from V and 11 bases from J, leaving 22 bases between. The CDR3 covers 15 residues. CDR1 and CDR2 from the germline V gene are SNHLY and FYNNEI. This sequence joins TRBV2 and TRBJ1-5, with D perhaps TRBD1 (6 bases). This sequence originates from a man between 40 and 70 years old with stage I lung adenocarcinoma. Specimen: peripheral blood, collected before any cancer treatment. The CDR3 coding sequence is TGTGCCAGCAGTCCGAGCGGGGACATCTATGAGGCCCAGCATTTT. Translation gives CASSPSGDIYEAQHF.